The clone carrying this TCR beta chain occurred once. As yet, its antigen is unknown. The entry originates in a study of T cell responses to AZD1222 COVID-19 vaccine. About the research overall: Second doses were pooled across both intervals (about 4 or about 12 weeks).

Study outcomes and limitations: Scientists sampled the repertoires only once the peak T cell response had passed. Nearly half of unique spike-specific TCRs reportedly avoided B.1.351 and B.1.1.7 mutated regions. At study baseline, merely more than 5 AZD1222 recipients were seropositive.

Assay: immunoSEQ multiplex PCR; the TCRdb copy retains only in-frame clones and omits some. The data show 100,000 to 150,000 clones, with about 94% seen just once and 5% to 7% held by the top ten. V lost 5 bases to trimming and J lost 1 base, with 8 bases between them. CDR1 is LNHDA, CDR2 SQIVND, per germline (reference sequence). The CDR3 contains 13 residues. The J gene is TRBJ1-1, the V gene TRBV19; D is possibly TRBD1 (6 bases). The sequence was obtained from an adult in good health. The sample consisted of peripheral blood, taken on day 0 of AZD1222 vaccination. CDR3 sequence reads: CASSGTPNTEAFF. As DNA, the CDR3 is TGTGCCAGTAGTGGGACACCGAACACTGAAGCTTTCTTT.